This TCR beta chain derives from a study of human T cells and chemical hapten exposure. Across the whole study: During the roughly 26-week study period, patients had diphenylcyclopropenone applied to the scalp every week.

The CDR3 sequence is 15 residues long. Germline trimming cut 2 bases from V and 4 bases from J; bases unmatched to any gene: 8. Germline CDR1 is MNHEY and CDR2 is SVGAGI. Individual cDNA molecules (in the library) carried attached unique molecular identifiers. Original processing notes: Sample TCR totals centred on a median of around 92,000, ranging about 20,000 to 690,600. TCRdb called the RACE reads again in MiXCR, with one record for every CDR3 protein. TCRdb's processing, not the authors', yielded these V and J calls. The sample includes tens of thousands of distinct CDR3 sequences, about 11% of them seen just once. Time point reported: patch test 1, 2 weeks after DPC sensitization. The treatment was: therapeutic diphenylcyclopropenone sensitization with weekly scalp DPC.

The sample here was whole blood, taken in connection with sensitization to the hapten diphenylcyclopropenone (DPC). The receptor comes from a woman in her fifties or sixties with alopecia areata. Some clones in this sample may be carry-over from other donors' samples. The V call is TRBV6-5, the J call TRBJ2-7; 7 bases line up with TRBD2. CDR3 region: CASSYGGGPVYEQYF. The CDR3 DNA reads TGTGCCAGCAGTTACGGGGGGGGTCCGGTGTACGAGCAGTACTTC.